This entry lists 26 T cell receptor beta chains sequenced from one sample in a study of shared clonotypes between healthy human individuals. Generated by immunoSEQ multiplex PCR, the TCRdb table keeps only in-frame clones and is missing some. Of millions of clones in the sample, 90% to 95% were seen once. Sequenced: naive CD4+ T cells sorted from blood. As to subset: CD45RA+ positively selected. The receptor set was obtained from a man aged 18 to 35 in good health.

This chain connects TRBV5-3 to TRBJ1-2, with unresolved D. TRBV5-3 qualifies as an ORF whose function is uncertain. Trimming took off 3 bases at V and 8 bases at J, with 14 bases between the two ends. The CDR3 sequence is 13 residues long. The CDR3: CARSSRTGRGYTF. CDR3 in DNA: TGTGCCAGAAGCTCGCGGACGGGGAGAGGCTACACCTTC.

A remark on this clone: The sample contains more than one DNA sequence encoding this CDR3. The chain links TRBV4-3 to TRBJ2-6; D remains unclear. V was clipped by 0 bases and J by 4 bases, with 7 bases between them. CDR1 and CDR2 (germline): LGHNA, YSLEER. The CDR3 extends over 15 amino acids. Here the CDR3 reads CASSQDRSGANVLTF. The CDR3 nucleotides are TGCGCCAGCAGCCAAGATCGGTCGGGGGCCAACGTCCTGACTTTC.

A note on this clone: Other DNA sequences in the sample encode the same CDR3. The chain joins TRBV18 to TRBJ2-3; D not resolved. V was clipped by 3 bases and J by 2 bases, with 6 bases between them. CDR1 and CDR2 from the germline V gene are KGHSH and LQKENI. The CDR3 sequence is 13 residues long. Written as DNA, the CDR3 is TGTGCCAGCTCACCTCTCATCACAGATACGCAGTATTTT. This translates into CASSPLITDTQYF.

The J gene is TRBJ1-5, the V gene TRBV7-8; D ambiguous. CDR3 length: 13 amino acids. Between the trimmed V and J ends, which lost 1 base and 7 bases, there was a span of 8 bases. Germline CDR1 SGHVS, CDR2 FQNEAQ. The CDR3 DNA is TGTGCCAGCAGCTTAGGAGAGGAACAGCCCCAGCATTTT. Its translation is CASSLGEEQPQHF.

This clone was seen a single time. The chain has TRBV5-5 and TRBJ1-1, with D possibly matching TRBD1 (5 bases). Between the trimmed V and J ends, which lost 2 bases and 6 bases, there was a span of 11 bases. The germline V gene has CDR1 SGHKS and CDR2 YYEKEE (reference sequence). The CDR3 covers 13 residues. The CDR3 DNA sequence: TGTGCCAGCAGCTTTTCAGGGATCGCTGAAGCTTTCTTT. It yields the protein CASSFSGIAEAFF.

The CDR3 here is CASSSGTGGIGYGYTF. The CDR3 nucleotides are TGCGCCAGCAGCTCCGGGACAGGGGGCATTGGCTATGGCTACACCTTC. The chain couples TRBV5-1 to TRBJ1-2; 12 bases are a match to TRBD1. Per germline, CDR1 SGHRS and CDR2 YFSETQ. The CDR3 spans 16 residues. V was clipped by 3 bases and J by 4 bases; unmatched bases: 7. Full variable domain (outside the CDR3, taken from reference TRBV5-1 and TRBJ1-2): KAGVTQTPRYLIKTRGQQVTLSCSPISGHRSVSWYQQTPGQGLQFLFEYFSETQRNKGNFPGRFSGRQFSNSRSEMNVSTLELGDSALYLCASSSGTGGIGYGYTFGSGTRLTVV.

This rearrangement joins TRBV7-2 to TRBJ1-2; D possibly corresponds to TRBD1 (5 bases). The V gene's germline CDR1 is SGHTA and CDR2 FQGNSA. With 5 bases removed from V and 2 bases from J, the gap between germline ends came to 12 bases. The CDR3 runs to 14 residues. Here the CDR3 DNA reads TGTGCCAGCAGCGGAACAGGTGGGAACTATGGCTACACCTTC. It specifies CASSGTGGNYGYTF.

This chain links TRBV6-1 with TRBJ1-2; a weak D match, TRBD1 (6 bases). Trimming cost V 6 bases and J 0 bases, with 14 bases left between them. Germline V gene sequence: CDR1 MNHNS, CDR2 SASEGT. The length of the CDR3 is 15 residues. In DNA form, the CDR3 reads TGTGCCAGCAGCCTCACAGGGAGTTCTAACTATGGCTACACCTTC. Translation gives CASSLTGSSNYGYTF.

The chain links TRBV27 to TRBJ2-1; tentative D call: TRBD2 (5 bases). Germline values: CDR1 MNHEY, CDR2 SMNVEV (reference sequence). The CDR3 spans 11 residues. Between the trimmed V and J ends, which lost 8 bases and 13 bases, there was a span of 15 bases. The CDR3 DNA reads TGTGCCAGCGGCTCCCGGGGAGCCCAGTTCTTC. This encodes CASGSRGAQFF.

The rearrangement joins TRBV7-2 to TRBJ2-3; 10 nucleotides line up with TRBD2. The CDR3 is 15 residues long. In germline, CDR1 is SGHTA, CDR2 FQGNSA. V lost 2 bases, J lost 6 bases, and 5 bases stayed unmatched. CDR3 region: CASSLSSGGWDTQYF. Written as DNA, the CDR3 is TGTGCCAGCAGCTTAAGTAGCGGGGGGTGGGATACGCAGTATTTT.

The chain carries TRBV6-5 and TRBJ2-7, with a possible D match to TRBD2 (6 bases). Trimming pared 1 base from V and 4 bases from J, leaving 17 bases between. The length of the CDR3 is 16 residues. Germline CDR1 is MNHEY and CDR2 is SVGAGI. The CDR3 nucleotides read TGTGCCAGCAGTTACTACGTAGCGGCCCAAGGATACGAGCAGTACTTC. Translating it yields CASSYYVAAQGYEQYF.

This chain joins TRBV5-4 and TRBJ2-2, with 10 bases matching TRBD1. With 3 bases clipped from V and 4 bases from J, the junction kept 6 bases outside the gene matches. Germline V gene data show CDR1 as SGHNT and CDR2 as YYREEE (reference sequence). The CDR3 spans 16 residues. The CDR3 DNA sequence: TGTGCCAGCAGCTCGGCACGGGACAGGGGCACCGGGGAGCTGTTTTTT. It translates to CASSSARDRGTGELFF.

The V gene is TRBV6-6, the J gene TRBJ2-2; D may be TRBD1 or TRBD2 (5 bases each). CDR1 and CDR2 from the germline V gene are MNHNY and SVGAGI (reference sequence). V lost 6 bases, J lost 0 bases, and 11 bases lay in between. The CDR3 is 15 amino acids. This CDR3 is CASSMGRPNTGELFF. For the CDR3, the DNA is TGTGCCAGCAGCATGGGACGGCCGAACACCGGGGAGCTGTTTTTT.

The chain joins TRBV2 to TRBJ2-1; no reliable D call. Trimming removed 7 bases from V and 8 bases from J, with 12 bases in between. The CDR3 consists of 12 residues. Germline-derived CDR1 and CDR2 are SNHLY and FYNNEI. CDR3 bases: TGTGCCAGCAAGAGACTTAGCTATGAGCAGTTCTTC. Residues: CASKRLSYEQFF.

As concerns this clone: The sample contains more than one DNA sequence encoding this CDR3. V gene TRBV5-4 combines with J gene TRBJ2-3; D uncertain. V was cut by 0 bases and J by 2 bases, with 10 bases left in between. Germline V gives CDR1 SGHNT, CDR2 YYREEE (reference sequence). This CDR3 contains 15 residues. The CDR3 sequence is CASSLAAGSTDTQYF. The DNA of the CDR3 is TGTGCCAGCAGCTTGGCTGCAGGTTCCACAGATACGCAGTATTTT.

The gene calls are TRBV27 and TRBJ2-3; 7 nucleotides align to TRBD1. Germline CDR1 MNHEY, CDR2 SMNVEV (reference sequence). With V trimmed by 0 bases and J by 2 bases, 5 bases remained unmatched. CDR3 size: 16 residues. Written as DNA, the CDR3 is TGTGCCAGCAGTTTATCCTCGACAGGGACCACAGATACGCAGTATTTT. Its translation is CASSLSSTGTTDTQYF.

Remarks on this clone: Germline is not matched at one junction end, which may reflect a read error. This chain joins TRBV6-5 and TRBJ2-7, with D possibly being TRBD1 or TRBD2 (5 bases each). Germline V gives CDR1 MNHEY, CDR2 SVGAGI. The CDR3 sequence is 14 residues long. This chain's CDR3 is CASGYEGSSYEQYF. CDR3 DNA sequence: TGTGCCAGCGGTTACGAGGGGTCCTCCTACGAGCAGTACTTC.

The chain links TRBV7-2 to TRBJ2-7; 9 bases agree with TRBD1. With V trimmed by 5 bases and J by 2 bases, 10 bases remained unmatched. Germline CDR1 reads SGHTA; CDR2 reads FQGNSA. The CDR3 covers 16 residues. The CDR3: CASSPRTGEITYEQYF. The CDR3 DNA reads TGTGCCAGCAGCCCACGGACAGGGGAAATTACCTACGAGCAGTACTTC.

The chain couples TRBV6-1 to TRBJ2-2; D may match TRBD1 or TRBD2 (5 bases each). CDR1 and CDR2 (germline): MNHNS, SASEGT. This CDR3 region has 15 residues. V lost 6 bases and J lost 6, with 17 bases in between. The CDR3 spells CASRTGLGLAGELFF. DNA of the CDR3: TGTGCCAGCAGAACGGGGCTAGGGTTGGCCGGGGAGCTGTTTTTT.

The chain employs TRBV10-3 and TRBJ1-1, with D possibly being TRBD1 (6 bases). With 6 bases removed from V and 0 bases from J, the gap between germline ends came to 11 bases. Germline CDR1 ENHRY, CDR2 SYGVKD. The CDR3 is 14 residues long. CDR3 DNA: TGTGCCATCAGGATTAGGGACATGAACACTGAAGCTTTCTTT. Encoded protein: CAIRIRDMNTEAFF.

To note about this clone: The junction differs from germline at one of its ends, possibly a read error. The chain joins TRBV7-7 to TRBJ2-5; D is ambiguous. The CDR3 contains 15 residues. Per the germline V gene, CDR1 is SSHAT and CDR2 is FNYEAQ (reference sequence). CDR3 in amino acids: CASSLGSGEQETQYF. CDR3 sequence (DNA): TGTGCTAGCAGCTTAGGTTCTGGGGAACAGGAGACCCAGTACTTC.

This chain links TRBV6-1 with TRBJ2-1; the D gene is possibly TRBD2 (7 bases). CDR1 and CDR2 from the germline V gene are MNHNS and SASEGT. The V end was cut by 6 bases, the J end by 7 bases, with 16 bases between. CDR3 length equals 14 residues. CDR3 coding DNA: TGTGCCAGCAGGGGCTGGGGGGGCAAGAATGAGCAGTTCTTC. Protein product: CASRGWGGKNEQFF.

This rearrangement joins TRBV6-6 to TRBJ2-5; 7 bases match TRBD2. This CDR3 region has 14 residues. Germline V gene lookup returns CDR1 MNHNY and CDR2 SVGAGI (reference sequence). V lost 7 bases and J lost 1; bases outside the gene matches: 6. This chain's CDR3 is CASKTGGGQETQYF. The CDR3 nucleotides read TGTGCCAGCAAGACGGGGGGTGGCCAAGAGACCCAGTACTTC.

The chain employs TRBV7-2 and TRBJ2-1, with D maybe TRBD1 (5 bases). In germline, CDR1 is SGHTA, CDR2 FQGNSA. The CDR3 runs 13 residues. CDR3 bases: TGTGGGTCGGGCAGGGCGGCCTACAATGAGCAGTTCTTC. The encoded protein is CGSGRAAYNEQFF. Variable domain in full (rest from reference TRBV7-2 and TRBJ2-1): GAGVSQSPSNKVTEKGKDVELRCDPISGHTALYWYRQSLGQGLEFLIYFQGNSAPDKSGLPSDRFSAERTGGSVSTLTIQRTQQEDSAVYLCGSGRAAYNEQFFGPGTRLTVL.

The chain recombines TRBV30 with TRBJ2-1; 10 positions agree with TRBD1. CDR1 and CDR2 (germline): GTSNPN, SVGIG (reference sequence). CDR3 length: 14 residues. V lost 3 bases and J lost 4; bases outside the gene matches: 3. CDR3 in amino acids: CAWRGQGRYNEQFF. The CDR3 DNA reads TGTGCCTGGAGGGGACAGGGGAGATACAATGAGCAGTTCTTC. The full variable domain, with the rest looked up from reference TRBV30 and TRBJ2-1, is SQTIHQWPATLVQPVGSPLSLECTVEGTSNPNLYWYRQAAGRGLQLLFYSVGIGQISSEVPQNLSASRPQDRQFILSSKKLLLSDSGFYLCAWRGQGRYNEQFFGPGTRLTVL.

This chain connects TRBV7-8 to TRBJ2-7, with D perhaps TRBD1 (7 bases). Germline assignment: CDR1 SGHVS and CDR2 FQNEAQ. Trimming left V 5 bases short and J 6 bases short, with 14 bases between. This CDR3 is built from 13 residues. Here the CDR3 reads CASSNRQGGEQYF. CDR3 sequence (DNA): TGTGCCAGCAGCAATCGACAGGGAGGCGAGCAGTACTTC.